The clone carrying this T cell receptor beta chain appeared a few times. Its antigen remains unidentified. Germline loops: CDR1 KGHSH, CDR2 LQKENI. The CDR3 is 15 residues long. V shed 3 bases and J shed 3 bases, with 15 bases lying between them. TCRdb re-called the 5' RACE reads with MiXCR, one entry per CDR3 protein. Here the sample spans 800,000 to 900,000 distinct CDR3 sequences, 12% being singletons. This record comes from a study of CD8 T cells in ankylosing spondylitis. Study conclusions and caveats: CD8+ by phenotype, disease-linked clones were relatively rare in peripheral blood. Characteristic, it appeared, of ankylosing spondylitis blood was a TCR beta motif of fewer than 10 highly homologous variants. Both synovial fluid and blood in reactive arthritis had previously been reported to carry some motif variants.

The chain recombines TRBV18 with TRBJ2-7; weak D call: TRBD2 (5 bases). The TCR sequence derives from a male donor with ankylosing spondylitis. The sequencing input was blood, either unsorted or a sorted T cell fraction (not recorded which). The CDR3 sequence is CASSPPGYFSYEQYF. The CDR3 DNA sequence: TGTGCCAGCTCACCCCCGGGGTACTTTAGCTACGAGCAGTACTTC.